The 21 T cell receptor beta chains reported below all come from one sample, sequenced in a study of T cells in Graves' hyperthyroidism and ophthalmopathy. It was RNA transcripts that yielded the amplified TCR beta CDR3 regions. First-round RT-PCR targeting the TCR CDR3 was performed with the HTBI primer set. A single record per CDR3 protein comes from TCRdb applying MiXCR to the multiplex PCR reads. The repertoire holds 210,000 or so distinct CDR3 sequences, under 20% seen once, with approximately 50% in the top ten. The sequencing sample was made of blood. Receptor source: a man aged 45 to 65 with Graves' hyperthyroidism.

This clonotype was recorded at least ten times. The chain is built from TRBV11-2 and TRBJ2-1; D is undetermined. V dropped 7 bases and J dropped 1 base, with 11 bases sitting between them. This CDR3 spans 14 amino acids. Looked up from germline, CDR1 is SGHAT and CDR2 is FQNNGV. The DNA for the CDR3 is TGTGCCAGCACCCGAGTTTTATCCTACAATGAGCAGTTCTTC. Amino acids: CASTRVLSYNEQFF. Full variable domain (missing parts from reference TRBV11-2 and TRBJ2-1): EAGVAQSPRYKIIEKRQSVAFWCNPISGHATLYWYQQILGQGPKLLIQFQNNGVVDDSQLPKDRFSAERLKGVDSTLKIQPAKLEDSAVYLCASTRVLSYNEQFFGPGTRLTVL.

This clonotype was counted ten times or more. The rearrangement uses TRBV7-9 and TRBJ2-5, with TRBD2 identical over 15 bases. V lost 5 bases, J lost 5 bases, and 9 bases stayed unmatched. Germline CDR1 and CDR2: SEHNR and FQNEAQ (reference sequence). The CDR3 spans 17 residues. The CDR3 here is CASSPRTSGRAAETQYF. The CDR3 DNA sequence: TGTGCCAGCAGCCCTCGGACTAGCGGGAGGGCCGCGGAGACCCAGTACTTC.

This clonotype was picked up many times. The chain has TRBV20-1 and TRBJ2-1, with a possible D match to TRBD1 (5 bases). Trimming pared 2 bases from V and 9 bases from J, leaving 8 bases between. The CDR3 loop spans 11 amino acids. The V gene's germline CDR1 is DFQATT and CDR2 SNEGSKA (reference sequence). The CDR3 sequence is CSARLGPEQFF. DNA for the CDR3: TGCAGTGCTAGATTGGGGCCTGAGCAGTTCTTC.

This rearrangement joins TRBV20-1 to TRBJ1-1; the D gene is possibly TRBD1 (6 bases). This CDR3 has 14 amino acids. From germline, CDR1 is DFQATT and CDR2 SNEGSKA (reference sequence). Trimming removed 2 bases from V and 5 bases from J, with 15 bases in between. DNA of the CDR3: TGCAGTGCTAGAACTCGGCTAGGGGGTACTGAAGCTTTCTTT. It yields the protein CSARTRLGGTEAFF.

This clonotype was seen repeatedly, ten times or more. The chain joins TRBV20-1 to TRBJ2-3; possibly TRBD2 for D (7 bases). V shed 2 bases and J shed 2 bases, with 14 bases lying between them. Germline CDR1 DFQATT, CDR2 SNEGSKA (reference sequence). The CDR3 length is 15 residues. Written as DNA, the CDR3 is TGCAGTGCTAGACTCCCAGCGGGACACACAGATACGCAGTATTTT. Translated: CSARLPAGHTDTQYF.

Many counts were recorded for this clonotype. Here the CDR3 DNA reads TGTGCCAGCAGTGAAGCGTCCCTAGCGGGAGTCTATGAGCAGTTCTTC. Residues: CASSEASLAGVYEQFF. The chain recombines TRBV6-1 with TRBJ2-1; 10 nucleotides align to TRBD2. Trimming took 0 bases from V and 8 from J; bases not matched to a gene: 7. CDR1 MNHNS and CDR2 SASEGT come from the germline V gene. The CDR3 loop spans 16 amino acids.

The rearrangement links TRBV7-6 to TRBJ1-5, with D tentatively TRBD1 (5 bases). The CDR3 consists of 15 residues. Germline-derived CDR1 and CDR2 are SGHVS and FNYEAQ. Trimming cost V 2 bases and J 3 bases, with 11 bases left between them. The CDR3 coding sequence is TGTGCCAGCAGCTTAATGCCGGGGGTCAATCAGCCCCAGCATTTT. Its translation is CASSLMPGVNQPQHF.

As regards this clonotype: A much larger clone lies a single base off, so this may be a read error. The DNA of the CDR3 is TGCGCCAGCAGCGGCGGGATCTCAGATACGCAGTATTTT. It encodes CASSGGISDTQYF. The rearrangement uses TRBV5-1 and TRBJ2-3; D is perhaps TRBD2 (6 bases). Trimming left V 4 bases short and J 4 bases short, with 10 bases between. Germline V gives CDR1 SGHRS, CDR2 YFSETQ. This CDR3 contains 13 residues.

For this clonotype: Relative to the germline gene, one junction end is altered; a read error may explain this. The rearrangement joins TRBV6-1 to TRBJ2-5, with TRBD2 as a possible D gene (5 bases). Germline CDR1 reads MNHNS; CDR2 reads SASEGT. The CDR3 has 14 residues. The CDR3, as DNA: TGTGGCAGCAGCGACATAAAGGAGGCGGAGCCCCAGTACTTC. This translates into CGSSDIKEAEPQYF.

Ten or more counts support this clonotype. The V and J genes are TRBV5-1 and TRBJ2-2; TRBD2 matches 7 bases. The CDR3 covers 15 residues. Germline CDR1 reads SGHRS; CDR2 reads YFSETQ. Trimming cost V 4 bases and J 5 bases; bases outside gene matches: 8. Written as DNA, the CDR3 is TGCGCCAGCAGCCCCCCGGGGGGTTTTACCGGGGAGCTGTTTTTT. This gives the protein CASSPPGGFTGELFF.

The genes are TRBV20-1 and TRBJ2-1; D is unclear. V was shortened by 6 bases and J by 6 bases, with 18 bases between the two germline ends. The CDR3 is 14 residues long. Germline V gives CDR1 DFQATT, CDR2 SNEGSKA (reference sequence). The CDR3 coding sequence is TGCAGTGCCCCTTTTGCTGGGGATGGCAATGAGCAGTTCTTC. Its translation is CSAPFAGDGNEQFF.

This clonotype was found many times. The chain combines TRBV18 with TRBJ2-3; 10 bases line up with TRBD1. The germline V gene encodes CDR1 KGHSH and CDR2 LQKENI. Losses at the gene ends were 5 bases for V and 5 bases for J; bases not matched to a gene: 7. The CDR3 has 15 residues. In DNA form, the CDR3 reads TGTGCCAGCTCAGCCAGACAGGGGGCAGAAGATACGCAGTATTTT. As protein: CASSARQGAEDTQYF.

This clonotype was counted at least ten times. The chain uses TRBV7-2 and TRBJ1-5; no firm D call. CDR3 size: 14 residues. Germline CDR1 is SGHTA and CDR2 is FQGNSA. V was pared by 1 base and J by 5 bases, with 9 bases between. As DNA, the CDR3 is TGTGCCAGCAGCTTAGTAGCCAGCTATCAGCCCCAGCATTTT. Translation gives CASSLVASYQPQHF.

This clonotype has a count of ten or more. The chain has TRBV5-1 and TRBJ2-2; 9 bases line up with TRBD2. This CDR3 is built from 14 residues. Germline lookup yields CDR1 SGHRS and CDR2 YFSETQ. Trimming removed 5 bases from V and 5 bases from J; junction bases left unmatched: 4. The CDR3 loop reads CASRTSGDTGELFF. CDR3 sequence (DNA): TGCGCCAGCAGGACTAGCGGAGATACCGGGGAGCTGTTTTTT.

This clonotype showed up many times. The J gene is TRBJ1-1, the V gene TRBV6-5; the D is unclear. Looked up from germline, CDR1 is MNHEY and CDR2 is SVGAGI. V dropped 1 base and J dropped 4 bases, with 16 bases sitting between them. The CDR3 runs 16 residues. CDR3 coding DNA: TGTGCCAGCAGTTACTTAAACGGACCCTGGGGCACTGAAGCTTTCTTT. Protein product: CASSYLNGPWGTEAFF.

This clonotype occurred a few times. The rearrangement uses TRBV6-1 and TRBJ1-4, with D possibly matching TRBD1 (6 bases). The CDR3 extends over 16 amino acids. Germline assignment: CDR1 MNHNS and CDR2 SASEGT. Trimming took 5 bases from V and 8 from J, leaving 21 bases between them. The CDR3 nucleotides are TGTGCCAGCAGTCCTAACTCAGGGGAGGTTACGGAAAAACTGTTTTTT. Residues: CASSPNSGEVTEKLFF.

This clonotype was seen only a few times. Given a much more abundant clone one base away, this may be a read error. This chain connects TRBV29-1 to TRBJ1-2; D uncertain. CDR1 and CDR2 from the germline V gene are SQVTM and ANQGSEA. V lost 8 bases, J lost 2 bases, and 9 bases lay in between. The CDR3 spans 11 residues. Here the CDR3 reads CSNGENYGYTF. The CDR3 DNA sequence: TGCAGCAATGGGGAGAACTATGGCTACACCTTC.

This clonotype occurred many times. The chain recombines TRBV20-1 with TRBJ2-7; D unresolved. Deletions cut 6 bases from V and 10 bases from J, with 16 bases between. This CDR3 has 11 residues. Germline V gene sequence: CDR1 DFQATT, CDR2 SNEGSKA (reference sequence). In DNA form, the CDR3 reads TGCAGTGCGAAATACTCAGGCTTACAGTACTTC. Translation: CSAKYSGLQYF.

The sample holds many counts of this clonotype. The V call is TRBV7-8, the J call TRBJ2-6; 7 bases agree with TRBD2. CDR1 SGHVS and CDR2 FQNEAQ come from the germline V gene. V lost 5 bases and J lost 0; bases outside the gene matches: 10. This CDR3 region has 18 residues. For the CDR3, the DNA is TGTGCCAGCAGCCGAGCCGGACTAGATTTCTCTGGGGCCAACGTCCTGACTTTC. Its translation is CASSRAGLDFSGANVLTF. Full variable domain (missing parts from reference TRBV7-8 and TRBJ2-6): GAGVSQSPRYKVAKRGQDVALRCDPISGHVSLFWYQQALGQGPEFLTYFQNEAQLDKSGLPSDRFFAERPEGSVSTLKIQRTQQEDSAVYLCASSRAGLDFSGANVLTFGAGSRLTVL.

In this sample, this clonotype turned up many times. The chain combines TRBV20-1 with TRBJ2-7; weak D call: TRBD2 (5 bases). The CDR3 is made up of 13 amino acids. Germline-derived CDR1 and CDR2 are DFQATT and SNEGSKA (reference sequence). V lost 7 bases to trimming and J lost 0 bases, with 13 bases between them. CDR3 sequence (DNA): TGCAGTGTCTTTAGCGCGTACTCCTACGAGCAGTACTTC. This gives the protein CSVFSAYSYEQYF.

This chain joins TRBV7-9 and TRBJ1-2, with D possibly being TRBD1 (6 bases). Germline-derived CDR1 and CDR2 are SEHNR and FQNEAQ (reference sequence). The CDR3 is 15 amino acids. Trimming removed 2 bases from V and 3 bases from J, with 13 bases in between. This CDR3 is CASSLYREGYYGYTF. As DNA, the CDR3 is TGTGCCAGCAGCTTATACAGGGAGGGGTACTATGGCTACACCTTC.